These 5 T cell receptor beta chains were sequenced from one sample in a study of shared clonotypes between healthy human individuals. Only in-frame clones appear in the TCRdb table, and some are missing; sequencing was by immunoSEQ multiplex PCR. Of 2 million to 3 million clones listed, under 95% are singletons. What was sequenced was naive CD4+ T cells from PBMCs. Subset here: CD45RA+ positively selected. The receptors here all came from a man between 18 and 29 years old in good health. Some clones in this sample may be carry-over from other donors' samples.

This rearrangement joins TRBV28 to TRBJ1-2; 10 bases agree with TRBD1. Germline trimming cut 3 bases from V and 4 bases from J; bases unmatched to any gene: 5. CDR1 and CDR2 (germline): MDHEN, SYDVKM. The CDR3 extends over 15 amino acids. This CDR3 reads CASSFGTGERYGYTF. The DNA for the CDR3 is TGTGCCAGCAGTTTCGGGACAGGGGAGCGCTATGGCTACACCTTC.

V gene TRBV11-3 combines with J gene TRBJ2-7; D gene uncertain. Germline values: CDR1 SGHNT, CDR2 YENEEA. The CDR3 totals 15 residues. Trimming cost V 1 base and J 4 bases, with 14 bases left between them. The CDR3 sequence: CASSLGGTLGYEQYF. CDR3 sequence (DNA): TGTGCCAGCAGCTTAGGTGGCACCCTCGGGTACGAGCAGTACTTC.

The chain uses TRBV25-1 and TRBJ2-3; D not resolved. The V gene lost 8 bases and the J gene lost 1 base, with 16 bases spanning the gap. CDR1 is MGHDK and CDR2 is SYGVNS in the germline V gene. The CDR3 length is 15 residues. The chain's CDR3 is CASLRCPTGTDTQYF. DNA for the CDR3: TGTGCCAGCCTCCGGTGTCCGACTGGCACAGATACGCAGTATTTT.

Details on this clone: Additional DNA sequences in this sample encode the identical CDR3. The V call is TRBV10-3, the J call TRBJ1-5; no clear D. This CDR3 spans 13 amino acids. CDR1 and CDR2 (germline): ENHRY, SYGVKD. V was shortened by 2 bases and J by 0 bases, with 2 bases between the two germline ends. CDR3 amino acids: CAISEISNQPQHF. CDR3 in DNA: TGTGCCATCAGTGAGATTAGCAATCAGCCCCAGCATTTT.

This clone was observed once. The chain joins TRBV6-6 to TRBJ1-4; D perhaps matches TRBD1 (5 bases). CDR3 length: 11 residues. Trimming removed 10 bases at V and 8 bases at J, with 11 bases between. CDR1 is MNHNY and CDR2 is SVGAGI in the germline V gene (reference sequence). CDR3 amino acids: CATNRGEKLFF. The CDR3 nucleotides read TGTGCCACGAACCGGGGGGAAAAACTGTTTTTT.